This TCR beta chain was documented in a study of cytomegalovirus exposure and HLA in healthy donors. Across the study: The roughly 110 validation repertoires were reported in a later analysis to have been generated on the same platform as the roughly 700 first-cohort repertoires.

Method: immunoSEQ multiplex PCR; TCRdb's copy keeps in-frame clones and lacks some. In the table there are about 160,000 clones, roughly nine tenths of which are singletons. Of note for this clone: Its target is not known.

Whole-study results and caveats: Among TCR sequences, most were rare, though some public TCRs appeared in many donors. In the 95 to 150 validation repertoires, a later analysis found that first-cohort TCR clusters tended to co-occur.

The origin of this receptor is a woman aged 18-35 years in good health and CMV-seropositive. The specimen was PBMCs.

The CDR3 loop is CASSLGGREAFF. CDR3 nucleotides: TGTGCCAGCAGTTTAGGGGGCCGGGAAGCTTTCTTT. The rearrangement joins TRBV28 to TRBJ1-1, with D possibly TRBD1 on 6 matching bases. CDR1 and CDR2 (germline): MDHEN, SYDVKM. CDR3 length: 12 amino acids. The V end was cut by 2 bases, the J end by 8 bases, with 9 bases between. Together with reference TRBV28 and TRBJ1-1, the CDR3 gives the full variable domain: DVKVTQSSRYLVKRTGEKVFLECVQDMDHENMFWYRQDPGLGLRLIYFSYDVKMKEKGDIPEGYSVSREKKERFSLILESASTNQTSMYLCASSLGGREAFFGQGTRLTVV.